This T cell receptor (beta chain) was captured by sequencing in a study of blood T cell repertoires in COVID-19. CDR1 is SNHLY, CDR2 FYNNEI, per germline. V lost 7 bases, J lost 7 bases, and 10 bases stayed unmatched. This CDR3 comprises 15 residues. Original processing notes: The authors estimated nucleated cell counts from reference gene primer amplification. Using immunoSEQ multiplex PCR, the repertoire was profiled, and TCRdb retains in-frame clones only, with some absent. The V and J calls and clone size were taken over from that table, and D and trimming were inferred from the DNA. The table lists about 330,000 clones, around 87% of them singletons. The study assigned cohorts using participant-reported clinical history. Donors in Cohort 3 who had recovered were those with two negative PCRs, healthcare professional clearance, or resolution of their symptoms. This clone showed up just a few times.

V usage is TRBV2 and J usage is TRBJ1-6; 7 bases are a match to TRBD1. The sample taken for sequencing was PBMCs or T cells enriched from blood (not recorded which). The sequence was obtained from a woman aged 25-40 years who had recovered from COVID-19. DNA for the CDR3: TGTGCCAGCAATCGGGACAGATCTTCCAATTCACCCCTCCACTTT. Protein product: CASNRDRSSNSPLHF. The full variable domain, its missing parts supplied by reference TRBV2 and TRBJ1-6, is EPEVTQTPSHQVTQMGQEVILRCVPISNHLYFYWYRQILGQKVEFLVSFYNNEISEKSEIFDDQFSVERPDGSNFTLKIRSTKLEDSAMYFCASNRDRSSNSPLHFGNGTRLTVT.